Each of the 8 T cell receptor beta chains below was sequenced from the same sample in a study of T cell responses to AZD1222 COVID-19 vaccine. Libraries were prepared by immunoSEQ multiplex PCR; TCRdb keeps only in-frame clonotypes and omits some of them. The profile shows approximately 110,000 clones, roughly 90% of them singletons. Source: peripheral blood, taken on day 0 of AZD1222 vaccination. The receptor source for this set is an adult in good health.

This clone was recorded a few times. The chain recombines TRBV11-2 with TRBJ2-5; no clear D gene. The germline V gene has CDR1 SGHAT and CDR2 FQNNGV. The V end lost 2 bases, the J end lost 0 bases, and 7 bases lay between the germline ends. The CDR3 is made up of 14 amino acids. The chain's CDR3 is CASSLFMDQETQYF. DNA for the CDR3: TGTGCCAGCAGCTTATTCATGGACCAAGAGACCCAGTACTTC.

The gene calls are TRBV3-1 (or the pseudogene TRBV3-2) and TRBJ1-1; 7 bases line up with TRBD1. Unmatched junction bases numbered 11, after V lost 1 base and J lost 6 bases. The V gene's germline CDR1 is LGHDT and CDR2 YNNKEL (reference sequence). The CDR3 is 16 residues long. CDR3 sequence reads: CASSQVARTGSAEAFF. CDR3 nucleotides: TGTGCCAGCAGCCAAGTGGCGAGGACAGGCTCTGCTGAAGCTTTCTTT.

This rearrangement joins TRBV9 to TRBJ2-2; D remains unclear. V was cut by 1 base and J by 2 bases, with 3 bases left in between. This CDR3 contains 13 residues. Germline assignment: CDR1 SGDLS and CDR2 YYNGEE. Here the CDR3 DNA reads TGTGCCAGCAGCGTATCCAACACCGGGGAGCTGTTTTTT. It yields the protein CASSVSNTGELFF.

The rearrangement links TRBV5-4 to TRBJ2-3; no reliable D call. Germline CDR1 is SGHNT and CDR2 is YYREEE (reference sequence). This CDR3 spans 13 amino acids. The V and J ends lost 7 bases and 1 base respectively, with 10 bases between them. CDR3 sequence reads: CASLFRGTDTQYF. The CDR3 DNA reads TGTGCCAGCTTGTTCCGGGGCACAGATACGCAGTATTTT.

The chain carries TRBV25-1 and TRBJ1-6; 11 positions match TRBD1. The trim removed 3 bases at V and 8 bases at J, leaving 3 bases unmatched. The CDR3 is 15 residues long. CDR1 is MGHDK, CDR2 SYGVNS, per germline. CDR3 in amino acids: CASSDPGQGDSPLHF. The CDR3 bases are TGTGCCAGCAGTGATCCGGGACAGGGGGATTCACCCCTCCACTTT.

DNA for the CDR3: TGCAGCGTTAAACCAGGGGGCGGCTATGGCTACACCTTC. Its protein product is CSVKPGGGYGYTF. The chain carries TRBV29-1 and TRBJ1-2; 8 nucleotides line up with TRBD1. Germline lookup yields CDR1 SQVTM and CDR2 ANQGSEA. This CDR3 contains 13 residues. Germline trimming cut 5 bases from V and 4 bases from J; bases unmatched to any gene: 6.

The chain combines TRBV6-5 with TRBJ1-1; no clear D gene. The V gene lost 8 bases and the J gene lost 3 bases, with 10 bases spanning the gap. In germline, CDR1 is MNHEY, CDR2 SVGAGI. The CDR3 spans 12 residues. The chain's CDR3 is CASAQWDTEAFF. The DNA for the CDR3 is TGTGCCAGCGCCCAATGGGACACTGAAGCTTTCTTT.

The chain combines TRBV18 with TRBJ2-1; D remains unclear. The V end lost 2 bases, the J end lost 6 bases, and 5 bases lay between the germline ends. Per germline, CDR1 KGHSH and CDR2 LQKENI. CDR3 length equals 12 residues. Here the CDR3 reads CASSPLGNEQFF. CDR3 sequence (DNA): TGTGCCAGCTCACCATTGGGCAATGAGCAGTTCTTC. The full variable domain, in which reference TRBV18 and TRBJ2-1 provide the parts outside the CDR3, is NAGVMQNPRHLVRRRGQEARLRCSPMKGHSHVYWYRQLPEEGLKFMVYLQKENIIDESGMPKERFSAEFPKEGPSILRIQQVVRGDSAAYFCASSPLGNEQFFGPGTRLTVL.